Listed below are T cell receptor beta chains from one sample, sequenced in a study of T cells in Graves' hyperthyroidism and ophthalmopathy. One entry per CDR3 protein results from TCRdb running MiXCR on the multiplex PCR reads. The profile covers some 560,000 distinct CDR3 sequences, with 15% to 18% appearing a single time and under 8% taken by the ten largest. Sequenced: blood. These receptors all come from a woman in her thirties with Graves' hyperthyroidism. Each CDR3 is given with its conserved first and last residue. A D gene is named only where the DNA matches it firmly. A row's size may be missing; if present it is once, few, many or a size class.

TRBV20-1	many	-	TRBJ1-1	14	CSARDRGGNTEAFF	TGCAGTGCTAGAGATCGGGGGGGGAACACTGAAGCTTTCTTT
TRBV3-1	many	-	TRBJ2-2	14	CASSPPLEGGELFF	TGTGCCAGCAGCCCCCCTCTAGAGGGCGGGGAGCTGTTTTTT
TRBV20-1	many	TRBD2	TRBJ2-1	15	CSAITKTSGYNEQFF	TGCAGTGCAATTACAAAGACTAGCGGATACAATGAGCAGTTCTTC
TRBV3-1	many	-	TRBJ2-1	11	CASSGIREQFF	TGTGCCAGCAGCGGGATCCGCGAGCAGTTCTTC
TRBV5-1	many	TRBD1	TRBJ2-2	16	CASSLTTGTNTGELFF	TGCGCCAGCAGCCTGACGACAGGGACGAACACCGGGGAGCTGTTTTTT
TRBV4-3	few	-	TRBJ2-3	14	CASSQGRWVDTQYF	TGCGCCAGCAGCCAAGGACGCTGGGTCGATACGCAGTATTTT
TRBV12-3/TRBV12-4	-	-	TRBJ1-2	14	CASSLIQGYYGYTF	TGTGCCAGCAGTTTAATCCAGGGGTACTATGGCTACACCTTC
TRBV30	many	-	TRBJ1-2	14	CAWSYSSGSLGYTF	TGTGCCTGGAGTTACAGCTCGGGGTCTCTTGGCTACACCTTC
TRBV6-2/TRBV6-3	-	TRBD2	TRBJ2-1	17	CASSYSGLAASYNEQFF	TGTGCCAGCAGTTACTCGGGACTAGCGGCCTCCTACAATGAGCAGTTCTTC
TRBV30	many	-	TRBJ2-3	14	CAWSPGTTTDTQYF	TGTGCCTGGAGTCCCGGGACAACCACAGATACGCAGTATTTT
TRBV20-1	many	TRBD1	TRBJ1-1	14	CSARPTGGYTEAFF	TGCAGTGCTAGGCCGACAGGGGGCTACACTGAAGCTTTCTTT
TRBV18	few	-	TRBJ2-1	17	CASSISGRVGSYNEQFF	TGTGCCAGCTCAATATCGGGCAGGGTGGGCTCCTACAATGAGCAGTTCTTC
TRBV7-3	many	TRBD2	TRBJ2-3	15	CASSLAGVDTDTQYF	TGTGCCAGCAGTTTAGCGGGAGTTGACACAGATACGCAGTATTTT